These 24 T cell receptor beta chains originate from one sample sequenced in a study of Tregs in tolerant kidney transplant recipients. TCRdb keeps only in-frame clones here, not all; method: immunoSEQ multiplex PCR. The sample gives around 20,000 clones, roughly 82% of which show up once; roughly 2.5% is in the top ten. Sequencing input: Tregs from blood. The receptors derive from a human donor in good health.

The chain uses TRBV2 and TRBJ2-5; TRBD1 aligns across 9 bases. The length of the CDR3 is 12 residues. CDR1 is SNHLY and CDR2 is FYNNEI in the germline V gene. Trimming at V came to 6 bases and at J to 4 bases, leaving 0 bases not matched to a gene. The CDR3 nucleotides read TGTGCCAGCAGACAGGGGGCAGAGACCCAGTACTTC. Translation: CASRQGAETQYF.

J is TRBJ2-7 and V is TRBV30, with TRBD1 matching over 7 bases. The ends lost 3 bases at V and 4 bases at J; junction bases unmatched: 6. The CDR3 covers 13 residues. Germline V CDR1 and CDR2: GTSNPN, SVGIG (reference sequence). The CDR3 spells CAWRRDSLYEQYF. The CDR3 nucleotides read TGTGCCTGGAGGAGGGACAGCTTATACGAGCAGTACTTC.

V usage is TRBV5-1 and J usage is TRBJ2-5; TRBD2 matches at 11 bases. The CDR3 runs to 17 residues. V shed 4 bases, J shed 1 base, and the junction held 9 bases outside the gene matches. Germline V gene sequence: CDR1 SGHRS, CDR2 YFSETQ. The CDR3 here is CASSTGALAGGQETQYF. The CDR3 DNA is TGCGCCAGCAGCACGGGGGCGCTAGCGGGGGGCCAAGAGACCCAGTACTTC. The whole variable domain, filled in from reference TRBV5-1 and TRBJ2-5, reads KAGVTQTPRYLIKTRGQQVTLSCSPISGHRSVSWYQQTPGQGLQFLFEYFSETQRNKGNFPGRFSGRQFSNSRSEMNVSTLELGDSALYLCASSTGALAGGQETQYFGPGTRLLVL.

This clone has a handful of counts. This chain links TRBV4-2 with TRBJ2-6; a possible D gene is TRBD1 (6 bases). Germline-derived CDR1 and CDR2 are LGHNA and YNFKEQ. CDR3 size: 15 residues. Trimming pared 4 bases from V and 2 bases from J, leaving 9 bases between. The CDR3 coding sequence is TGTGCCAGCAGCCTGCAGGGGACTGGGGCCAACGTCCTGACTTTC. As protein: CASSLQGTGANVLTF.

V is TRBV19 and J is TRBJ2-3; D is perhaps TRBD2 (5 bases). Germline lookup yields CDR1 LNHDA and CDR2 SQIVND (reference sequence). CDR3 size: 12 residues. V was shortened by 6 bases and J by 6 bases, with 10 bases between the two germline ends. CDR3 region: CASRPPGDTQYF. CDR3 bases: TGTGCCAGTAGGCCTCCGGGGGATACGCAGTATTTT.

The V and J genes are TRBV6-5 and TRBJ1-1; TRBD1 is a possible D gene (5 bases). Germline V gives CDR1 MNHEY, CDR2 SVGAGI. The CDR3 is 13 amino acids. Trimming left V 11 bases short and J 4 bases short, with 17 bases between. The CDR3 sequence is CASRGVSVTEAFF. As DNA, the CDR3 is TGTGCCTCCCGGGGGGTCTCTGTCACTGAAGCTTTCTTT.

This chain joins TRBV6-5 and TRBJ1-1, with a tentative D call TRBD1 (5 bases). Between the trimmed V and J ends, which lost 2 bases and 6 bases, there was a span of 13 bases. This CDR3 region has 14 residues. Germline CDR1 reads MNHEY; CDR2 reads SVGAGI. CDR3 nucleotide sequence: TGTGCCAGCAGTTACGCTTCCAGGGTCTCTGAAGCTTTCTTT. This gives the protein CASSYASRVSEAFF.

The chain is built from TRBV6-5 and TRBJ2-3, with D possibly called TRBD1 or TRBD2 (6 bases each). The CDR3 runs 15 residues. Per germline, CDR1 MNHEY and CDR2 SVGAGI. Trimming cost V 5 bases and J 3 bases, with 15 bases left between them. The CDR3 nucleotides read TGTGCCAGCAGTCTGATAGGGGGGCGGACAGATACGCAGTATTTT. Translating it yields CASSLIGGRTDTQYF.

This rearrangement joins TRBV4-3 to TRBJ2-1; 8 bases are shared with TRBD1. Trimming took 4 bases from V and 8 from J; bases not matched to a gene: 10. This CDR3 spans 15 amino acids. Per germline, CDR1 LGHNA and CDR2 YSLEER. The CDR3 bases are TGCGCCAGCAGCCGGAATATGGGACAGGTCTATGAGCAGTTCTTC. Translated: CASSRNMGQVYEQFF.

The CDR3 spells CAARQDEYYGYTF. CDR3 DNA sequence: TGTGCAGCCCGACAGGATGAGTACTATGGCTACACCTTC. The J gene is TRBJ1-2, the V gene TRBV7-9; weak D call: TRBD1 (6 bases). The CDR3 totals 13 residues. Per germline, CDR1 SEHNR and CDR2 FQNEAQ (reference sequence).

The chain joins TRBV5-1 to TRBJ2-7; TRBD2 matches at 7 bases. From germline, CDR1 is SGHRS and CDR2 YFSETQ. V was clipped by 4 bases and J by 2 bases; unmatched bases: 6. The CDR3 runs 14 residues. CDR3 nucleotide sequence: TGCGCCAGCAGCCATACCCGGGGGGCCTACGAGCAGTACTTC. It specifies CASSHTRGAYEQYF.

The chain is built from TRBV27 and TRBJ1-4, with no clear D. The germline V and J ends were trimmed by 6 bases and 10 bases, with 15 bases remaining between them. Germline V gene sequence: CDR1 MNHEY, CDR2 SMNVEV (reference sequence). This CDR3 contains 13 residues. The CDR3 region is CASRPSEGVKLFF. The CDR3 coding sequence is TGTGCCAGCAGACCCTCTGAGGGTGTAAAACTGTTTTTT. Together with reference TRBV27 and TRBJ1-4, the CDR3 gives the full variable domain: EAQVTQNPRYLITVTGKKLTVTCSQNMNHEYMSWYRQDPGLGLRQIYYSMNVEVTDKGDVPEGYKVSRKEKRNFPLILESPSPNQTSLYFCASRPSEGVKLFFGSGTQLSVL.

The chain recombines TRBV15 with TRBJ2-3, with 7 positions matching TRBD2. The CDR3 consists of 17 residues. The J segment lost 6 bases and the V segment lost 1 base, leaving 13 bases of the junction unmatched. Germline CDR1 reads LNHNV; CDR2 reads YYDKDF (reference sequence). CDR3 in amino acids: CATSRVRPRTSRDTQYF. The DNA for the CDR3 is TGTGCCACCAGCAGAGTCCGTCCCCGGACTAGTAGGGATACGCAGTATTTT.

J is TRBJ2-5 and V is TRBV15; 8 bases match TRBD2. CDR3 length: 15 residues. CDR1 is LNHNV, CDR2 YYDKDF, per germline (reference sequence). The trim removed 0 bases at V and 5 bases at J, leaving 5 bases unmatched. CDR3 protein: CATSRDLGLVETQYF. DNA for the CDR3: TGTGCCACCAGCAGAGATTTGGGACTAGTGGAGACCCAGTACTTC.

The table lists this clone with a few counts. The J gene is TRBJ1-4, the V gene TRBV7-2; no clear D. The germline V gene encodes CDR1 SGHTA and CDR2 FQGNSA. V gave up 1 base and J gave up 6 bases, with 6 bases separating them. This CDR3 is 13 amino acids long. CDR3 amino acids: CASSLGIYEKLFF. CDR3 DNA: TGTGCCAGCAGCTTAGGAATTTATGAAAAACTGTTTTTT.

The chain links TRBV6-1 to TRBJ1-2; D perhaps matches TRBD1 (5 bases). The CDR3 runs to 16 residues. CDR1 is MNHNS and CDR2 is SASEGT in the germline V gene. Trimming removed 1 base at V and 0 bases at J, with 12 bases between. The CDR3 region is CASSEEGPIANYGYTF. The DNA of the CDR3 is TGTGCCAGCAGTGAAGAGGGGCCAATAGCTAACTATGGCTACACCTTC.

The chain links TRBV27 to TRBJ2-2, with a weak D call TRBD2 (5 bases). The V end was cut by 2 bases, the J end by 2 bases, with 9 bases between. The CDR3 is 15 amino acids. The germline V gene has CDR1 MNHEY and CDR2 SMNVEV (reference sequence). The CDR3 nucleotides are TGTGCCAGCAGTTTAGAGGGAGTAAACACCGGGGAGCTGTTTTTT. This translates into CASSLEGVNTGELFF.

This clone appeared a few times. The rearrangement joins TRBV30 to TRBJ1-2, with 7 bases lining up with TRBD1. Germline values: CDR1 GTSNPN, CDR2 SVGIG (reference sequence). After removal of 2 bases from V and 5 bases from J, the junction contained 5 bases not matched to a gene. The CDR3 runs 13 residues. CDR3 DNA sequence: TGTGCCTGGAGTACCCCAGGGGGGTATGGCTACACCTTC. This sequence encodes CAWSTPGGYGYTF.

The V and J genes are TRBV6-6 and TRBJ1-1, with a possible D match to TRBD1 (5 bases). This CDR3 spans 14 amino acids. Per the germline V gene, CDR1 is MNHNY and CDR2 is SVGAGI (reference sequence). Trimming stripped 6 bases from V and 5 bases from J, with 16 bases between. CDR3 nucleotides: TGTGCCAGCAGGTTAAACCAGGGTCGTACTGAAGCTTTCTTT. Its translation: CASRLNQGRTEAFF.

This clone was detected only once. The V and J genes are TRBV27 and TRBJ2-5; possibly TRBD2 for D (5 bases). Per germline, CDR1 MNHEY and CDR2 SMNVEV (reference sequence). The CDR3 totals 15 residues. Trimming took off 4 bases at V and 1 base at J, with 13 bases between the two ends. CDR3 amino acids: CASSSYLGAQETQYF. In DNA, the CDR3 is TGTGCCAGCAGTTCCTATCTGGGAGCCCAAGAGACCCAGTACTTC.

The CDR3 nucleotides read TGTGCCAGCAGTGAATGGAGGGAAAAACTGTTTTTT. Protein: CASSEWREKLFF. The chain combines TRBV6-1 with TRBJ1-4; D is uncertain. Looked up from germline, CDR1 is MNHNS and CDR2 is SASEGT. V shed 2 bases and J shed 8 bases, with 6 bases lying between them. The CDR3 is 12 amino acids.

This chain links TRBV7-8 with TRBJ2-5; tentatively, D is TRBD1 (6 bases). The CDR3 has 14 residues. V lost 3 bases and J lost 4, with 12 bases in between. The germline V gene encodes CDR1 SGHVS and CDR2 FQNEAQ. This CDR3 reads CASSLNQGRETQYF. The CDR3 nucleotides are TGTGCCAGCAGCTTGAATCAGGGGCGAGAGACCCAGTACTTC.

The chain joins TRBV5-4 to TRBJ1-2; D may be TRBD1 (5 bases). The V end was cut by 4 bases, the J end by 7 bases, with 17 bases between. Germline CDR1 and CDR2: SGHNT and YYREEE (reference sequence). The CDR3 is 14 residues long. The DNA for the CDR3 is TGTGCCAGCAGCCCTGCTGGAGGGGTGGGTGGCTACACCTTC. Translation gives CASSPAGGVGGYTF.

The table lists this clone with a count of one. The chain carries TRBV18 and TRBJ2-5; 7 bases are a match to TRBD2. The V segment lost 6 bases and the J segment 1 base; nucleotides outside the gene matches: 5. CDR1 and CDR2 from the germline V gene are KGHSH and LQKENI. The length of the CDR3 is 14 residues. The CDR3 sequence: CASSTTGGQETQYF. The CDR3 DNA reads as TGTGCCAGCTCCACGACGGGGGGCCAAGAGACCCAGTACTTC.